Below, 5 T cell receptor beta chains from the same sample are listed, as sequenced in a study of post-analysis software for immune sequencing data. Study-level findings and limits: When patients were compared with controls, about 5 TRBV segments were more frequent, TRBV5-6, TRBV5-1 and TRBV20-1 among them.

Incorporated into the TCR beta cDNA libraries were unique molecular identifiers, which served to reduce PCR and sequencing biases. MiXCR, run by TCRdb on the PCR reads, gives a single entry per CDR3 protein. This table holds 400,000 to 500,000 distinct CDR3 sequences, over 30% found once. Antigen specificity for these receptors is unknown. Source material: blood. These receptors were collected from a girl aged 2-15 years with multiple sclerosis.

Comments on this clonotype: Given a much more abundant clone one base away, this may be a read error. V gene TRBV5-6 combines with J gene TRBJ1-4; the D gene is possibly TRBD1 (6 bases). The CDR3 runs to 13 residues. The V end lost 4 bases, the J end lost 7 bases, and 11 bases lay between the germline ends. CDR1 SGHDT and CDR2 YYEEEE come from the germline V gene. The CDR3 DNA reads TGTGCCAGCAGCCCAGGGGCGTGTGAAAAACTGTTTTTT. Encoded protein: CASSPGACEKLFF.

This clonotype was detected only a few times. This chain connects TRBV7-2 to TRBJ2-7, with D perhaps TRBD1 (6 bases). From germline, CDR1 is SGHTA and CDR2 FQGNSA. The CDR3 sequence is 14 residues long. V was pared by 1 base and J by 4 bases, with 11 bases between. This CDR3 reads CASSLDREQYEQYF. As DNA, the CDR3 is TGTGCCAGCAGCTTAGACAGGGAGCAATACGAGCAGTACTTC.

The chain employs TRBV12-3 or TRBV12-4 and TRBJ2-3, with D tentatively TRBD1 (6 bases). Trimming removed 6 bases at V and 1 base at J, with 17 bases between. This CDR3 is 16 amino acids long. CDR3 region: CASSPPGVTGTDTQYF. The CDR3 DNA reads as TGTGCCAGCAGCCCCCCAGGGGTTACGGGCACAGATACGCAGTATTTT.

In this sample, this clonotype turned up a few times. The CDR3 loop is CASGDTTSSGANVLTF. The CDR3, as DNA: TGTGCCAGTGGGGACACTACCAGCTCTGGGGCCAACGTCCTGACTTTC. The chain is built from TRBV9 and TRBJ2-6, with D tentatively TRBD1 (6 bases). This CDR3 is 16 amino acids long. The V gene's germline CDR1 is SGDLS and CDR2 YYNGEE. V was shortened by 8 bases and J by 0 bases, with 15 bases between the two germline ends.

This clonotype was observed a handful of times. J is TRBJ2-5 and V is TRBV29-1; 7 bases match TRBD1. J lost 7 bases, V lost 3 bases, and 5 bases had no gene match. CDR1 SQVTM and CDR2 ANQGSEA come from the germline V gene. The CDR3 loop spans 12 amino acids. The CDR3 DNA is TGCAGCGTTGAGACAGGGATTCGGACCCAGTACTTC. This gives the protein CSVETGIRTQYF. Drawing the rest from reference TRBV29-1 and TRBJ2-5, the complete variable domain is SAVISQKPSRDICQRGTSLTIQCQVDSQVTMMFWYRQQPGQSLTLIATANQGSEATYESGFVIDKFPISRPNLTFSTLTVSNMSPEDSSIYLCSVETGIRTQYFGPGTRLLVL.